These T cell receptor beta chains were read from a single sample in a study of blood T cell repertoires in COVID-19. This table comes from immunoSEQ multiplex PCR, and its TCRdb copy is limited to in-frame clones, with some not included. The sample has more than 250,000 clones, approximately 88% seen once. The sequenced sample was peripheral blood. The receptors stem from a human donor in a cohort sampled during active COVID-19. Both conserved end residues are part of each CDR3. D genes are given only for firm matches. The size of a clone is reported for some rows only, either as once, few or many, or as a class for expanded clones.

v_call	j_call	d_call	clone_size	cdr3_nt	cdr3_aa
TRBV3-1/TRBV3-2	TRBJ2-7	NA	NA	TGTGCCAGCAGCCCCCCGGACAACTACGAGCAGTACTTC	CASSPPDNYEQYF
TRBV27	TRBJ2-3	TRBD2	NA	TGTGCCAGCAGTCCAACACCCCCCAGCGGGAGTCCAGATACGCAGTATTTT	CASSPTPPSGSPDTQYF
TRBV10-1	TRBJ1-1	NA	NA	TGCGCCAGCAGCCGGGACACGGGAAAAGCTTTCTTT	CASSRDTGKAFF
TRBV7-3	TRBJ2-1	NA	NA	TGTGCCAGCAGCGCTGGTCTAGCCCCCAATGAGCAGTTCTTC	CASSAGLAPNEQFF
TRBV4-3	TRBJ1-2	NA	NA	TGCGCCAGCGGGTCGGGGGGAGCCTATCGCACCTTC	CASGSGGAYRTF
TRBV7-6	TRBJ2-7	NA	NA	TGTGCCAGCAGCTCCGTCGGGGATCCCTACGAGCAGTACTTC	CASSSVGDPYEQYF
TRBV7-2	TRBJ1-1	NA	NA	TGTGCCAGCAGCTTAGAGGGGCCGAGGAACACTGAAGCTTTCTTT	CASSLEGPRNTEAFF
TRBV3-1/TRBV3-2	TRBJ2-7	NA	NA	TGTGCCAGCAGCGGGACACTATACGAGCAGTACTTC	CASSGTLYEQYF
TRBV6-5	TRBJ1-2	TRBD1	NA	TGTGCCAGCAGACAAAATACAGGGGCCTATGGCTACACCTTC	CASRQNTGAYGYTF
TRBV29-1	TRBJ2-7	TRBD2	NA	TGCAGCGTTCGCGGGACTAGCGGGAGTTCGGGCTCCCACTACGAGCAGTACTTC	CSVRGTSGSSGSHYEQYF
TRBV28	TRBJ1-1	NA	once	TGTGCCAGCAGTTTAGGGGGGAGCACTGAAGCTTTCTTT	CASSLGGSTEAFF
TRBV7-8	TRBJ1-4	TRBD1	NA	TGTGCCAGCAGCGTACGGGACAGGGCTAATGAAAAACTGTTTTTT	CASSVRDRANEKLFF
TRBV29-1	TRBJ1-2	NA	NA	TGCAGCCTTTGGGCTCCCAATGGGCATGGCTACACCTTC	CSLWAPNGHGYTF
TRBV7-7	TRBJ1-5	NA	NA	TGTGCCCCGTGGGCGGGCCGCAGCAATCAGCCCCAGCATTTT	CAPWAGRSNQPQHF
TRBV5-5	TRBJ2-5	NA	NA	TGTGCCAGCAGCTCCCCTAGGTTACAAGAGACCCAGTACTTC	CASSSPRLQETQYF
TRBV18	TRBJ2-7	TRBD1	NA	TGTGCCAGCACACAGGGGATGCCCTACGAGCAGTACTTC	CASTQGMPYEQYF
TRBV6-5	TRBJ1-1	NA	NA	TGTGCCAGCAGTTACTCCGTGACTGAAGCTTTCTTT	CASSYSVTEAFF
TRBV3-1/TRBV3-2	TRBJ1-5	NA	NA	TGTGCCAGCAGCCAAGATCTCCGTGAGCCCCAGCATTTT	CASSQDLREPQHF
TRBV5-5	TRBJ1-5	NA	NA	TGTGCCAGCAGCTTGGGAGGACAGCCCAATCAGCCCCAGCATTTT	CASSLGGQPNQPQHF
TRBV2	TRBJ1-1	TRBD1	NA	TGTGCCAGCAGTCGACAGGGGGGGACTGAAGCTTTCTTT	CASSRQGGTEAFF
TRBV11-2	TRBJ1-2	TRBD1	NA	TGTGCCAGCAGCTTAAACAGGGGGTCCAGCTATGGCTACACCTTC	CASSLNRGSSYGYTF
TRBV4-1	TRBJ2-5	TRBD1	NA	TGCGCCAGCAGCTATAATTCCGGGACAGGGGGAGAGACCCAGTACTTC	CASSYNSGTGGETQYF
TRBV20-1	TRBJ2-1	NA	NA	TGCAGTGCTAGTAGGGAGGCCCTTCCATCCAATGAGCAGTTCTTC	CSASREALPSNEQFF
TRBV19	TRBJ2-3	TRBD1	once	TGTGCCAGTAGTACTCTAGACAGGGGCGAGGGTACGCAGTATTTT	CASSTLDRGEGTQYF